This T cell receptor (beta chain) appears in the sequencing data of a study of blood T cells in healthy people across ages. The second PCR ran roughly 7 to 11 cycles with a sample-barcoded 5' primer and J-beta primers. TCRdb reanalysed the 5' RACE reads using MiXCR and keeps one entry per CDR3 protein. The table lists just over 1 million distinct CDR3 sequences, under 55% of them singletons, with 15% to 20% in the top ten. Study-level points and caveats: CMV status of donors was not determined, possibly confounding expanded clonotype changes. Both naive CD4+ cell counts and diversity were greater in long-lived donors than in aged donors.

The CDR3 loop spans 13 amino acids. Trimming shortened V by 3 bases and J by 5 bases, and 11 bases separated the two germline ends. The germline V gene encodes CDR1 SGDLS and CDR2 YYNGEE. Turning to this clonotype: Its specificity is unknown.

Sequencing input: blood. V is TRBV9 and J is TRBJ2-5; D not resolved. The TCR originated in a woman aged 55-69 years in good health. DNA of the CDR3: TGTGCCAGCAGCGGCTCCGGGTCGGAGACCCAGTACTTC. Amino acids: CASSGSGSETQYF.